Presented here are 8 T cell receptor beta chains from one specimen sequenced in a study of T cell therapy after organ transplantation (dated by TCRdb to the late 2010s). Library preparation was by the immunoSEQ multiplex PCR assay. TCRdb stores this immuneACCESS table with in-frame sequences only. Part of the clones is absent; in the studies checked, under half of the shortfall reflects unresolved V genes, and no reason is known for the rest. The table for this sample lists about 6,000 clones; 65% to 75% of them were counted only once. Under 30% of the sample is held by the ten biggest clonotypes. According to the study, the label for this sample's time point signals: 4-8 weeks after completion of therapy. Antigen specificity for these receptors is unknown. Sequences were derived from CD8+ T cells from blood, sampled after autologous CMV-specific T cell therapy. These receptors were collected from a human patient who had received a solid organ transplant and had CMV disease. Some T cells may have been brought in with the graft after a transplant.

CDR3 amino acids: CASSQVTGWAYNEQFF. The CDR3 DNA sequence: TGCGCCAGCAGTCAAGTGACAGGGTGGGCCTACAATGAGCAGTTCTTC. The chain has TRBV23-1 and TRBJ2-1; 7 nucleotides agree with TRBD1. TRBV23-1 is filed as an ORF, its function uncertain. V dropped 2 bases and J dropped 2; count of bases not matched to a gene: 6. This CDR3 contains 16 residues.

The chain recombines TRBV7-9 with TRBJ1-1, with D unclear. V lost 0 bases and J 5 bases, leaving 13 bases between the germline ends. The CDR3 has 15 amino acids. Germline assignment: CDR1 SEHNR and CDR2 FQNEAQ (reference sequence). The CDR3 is CASSLAFPTGTEAFF. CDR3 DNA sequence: TGTGCCAGCAGCTTAGCTTTCCCTACGGGGACTGAAGCTTTCTTT.

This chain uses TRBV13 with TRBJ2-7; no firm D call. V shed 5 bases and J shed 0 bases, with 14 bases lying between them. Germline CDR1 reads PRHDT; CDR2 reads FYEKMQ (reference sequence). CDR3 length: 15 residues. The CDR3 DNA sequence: TGTGCCAGCAGCAAGGGCGACACAGCCTCCTACGAGCAGTACTTC. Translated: CASSKGDTASYEQYF.

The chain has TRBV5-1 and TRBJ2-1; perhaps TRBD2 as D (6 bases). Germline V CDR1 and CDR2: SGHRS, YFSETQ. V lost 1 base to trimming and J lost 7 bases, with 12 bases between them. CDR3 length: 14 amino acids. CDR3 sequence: CASSLPAGGNEQFF. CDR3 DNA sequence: TGCGCCAGCAGCTTGCCAGCGGGCGGTAATGAGCAGTTCTTC.

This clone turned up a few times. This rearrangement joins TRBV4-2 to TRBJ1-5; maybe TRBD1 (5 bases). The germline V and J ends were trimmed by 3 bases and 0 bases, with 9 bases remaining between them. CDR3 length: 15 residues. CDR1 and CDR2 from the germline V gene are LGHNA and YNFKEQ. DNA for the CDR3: TGTGCCAGCAGCCAGGCCAGGGATAGCAATCAGCCCCAGCATTTT. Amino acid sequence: CASSQARDSNQPQHF.

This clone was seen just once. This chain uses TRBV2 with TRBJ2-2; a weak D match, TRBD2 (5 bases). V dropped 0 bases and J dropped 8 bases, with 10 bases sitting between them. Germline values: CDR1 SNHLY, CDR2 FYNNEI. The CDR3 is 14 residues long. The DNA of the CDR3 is TGTGCCAGCAGTGAAGCACTAGAAGGTGGGGAGCTGTTTTTT. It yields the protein CASSEALEGGELFF.

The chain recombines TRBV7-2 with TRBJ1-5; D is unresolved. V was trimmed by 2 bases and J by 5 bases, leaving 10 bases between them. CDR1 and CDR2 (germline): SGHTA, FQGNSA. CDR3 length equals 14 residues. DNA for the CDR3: TGTGCCAGCAGCTTAAGCCTGACCTATCAGCCCCAGCATTTT. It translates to CASSLSLTYQPQHF.

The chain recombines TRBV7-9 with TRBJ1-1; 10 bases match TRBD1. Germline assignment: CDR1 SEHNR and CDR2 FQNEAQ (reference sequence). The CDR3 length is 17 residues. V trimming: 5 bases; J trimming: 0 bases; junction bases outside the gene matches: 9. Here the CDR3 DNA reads TGTGCCAGCAGCCGATACGGACAGGGGGACTTGAACACTGAAGCTTTCTTT. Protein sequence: CASSRYGQGDLNTEAFF.